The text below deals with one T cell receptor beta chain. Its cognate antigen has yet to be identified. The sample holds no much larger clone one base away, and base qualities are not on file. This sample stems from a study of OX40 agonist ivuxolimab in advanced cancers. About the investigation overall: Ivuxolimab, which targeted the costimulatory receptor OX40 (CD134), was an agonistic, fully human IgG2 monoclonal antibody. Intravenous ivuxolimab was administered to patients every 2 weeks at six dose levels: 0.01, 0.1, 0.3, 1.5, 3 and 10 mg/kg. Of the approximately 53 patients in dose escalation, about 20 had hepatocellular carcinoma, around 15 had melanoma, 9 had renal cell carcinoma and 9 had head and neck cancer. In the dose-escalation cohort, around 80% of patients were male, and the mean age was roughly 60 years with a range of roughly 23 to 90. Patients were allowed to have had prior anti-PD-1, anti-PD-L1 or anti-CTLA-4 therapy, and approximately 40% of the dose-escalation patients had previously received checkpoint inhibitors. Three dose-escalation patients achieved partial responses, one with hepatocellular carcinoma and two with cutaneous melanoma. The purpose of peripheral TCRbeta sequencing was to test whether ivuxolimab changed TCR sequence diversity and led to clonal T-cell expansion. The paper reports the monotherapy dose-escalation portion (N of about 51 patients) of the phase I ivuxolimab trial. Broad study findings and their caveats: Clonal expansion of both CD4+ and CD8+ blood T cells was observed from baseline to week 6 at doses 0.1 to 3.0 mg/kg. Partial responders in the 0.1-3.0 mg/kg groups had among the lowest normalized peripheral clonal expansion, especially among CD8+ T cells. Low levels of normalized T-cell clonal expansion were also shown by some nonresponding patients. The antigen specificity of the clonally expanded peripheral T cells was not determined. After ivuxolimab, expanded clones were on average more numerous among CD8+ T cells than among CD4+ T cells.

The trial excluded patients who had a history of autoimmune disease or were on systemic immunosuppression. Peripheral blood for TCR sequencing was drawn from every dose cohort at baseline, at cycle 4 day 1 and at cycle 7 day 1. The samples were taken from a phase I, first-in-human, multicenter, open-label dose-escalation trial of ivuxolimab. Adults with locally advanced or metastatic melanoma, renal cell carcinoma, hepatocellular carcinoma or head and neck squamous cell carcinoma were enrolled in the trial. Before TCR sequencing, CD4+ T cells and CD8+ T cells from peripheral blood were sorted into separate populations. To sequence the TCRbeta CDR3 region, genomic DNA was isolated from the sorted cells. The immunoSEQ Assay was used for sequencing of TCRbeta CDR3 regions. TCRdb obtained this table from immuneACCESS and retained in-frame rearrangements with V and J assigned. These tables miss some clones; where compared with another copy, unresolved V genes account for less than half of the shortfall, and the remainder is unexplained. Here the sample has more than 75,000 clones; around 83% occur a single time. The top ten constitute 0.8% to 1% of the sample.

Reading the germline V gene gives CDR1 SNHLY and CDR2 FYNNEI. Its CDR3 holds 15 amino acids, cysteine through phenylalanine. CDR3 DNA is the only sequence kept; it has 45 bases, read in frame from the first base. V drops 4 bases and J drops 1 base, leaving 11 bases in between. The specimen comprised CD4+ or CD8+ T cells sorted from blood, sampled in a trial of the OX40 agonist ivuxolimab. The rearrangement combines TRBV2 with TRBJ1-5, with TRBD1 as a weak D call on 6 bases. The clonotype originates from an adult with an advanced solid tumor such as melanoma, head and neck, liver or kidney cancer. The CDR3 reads CASSAQGLSNQPQHF. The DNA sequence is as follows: TGTGCCAGCAGTGCACAGGGTTTGAGCAATCAGCCCCAGCATTTT.